This TCR beta chain was captured by sequencing in a study of beta chain features in type 1 diabetes. Study-wide results and limits: Within each of all four CD4+ subsets, Type 1 diabetes patients had TCRB CDR3s that were moderately but significantly shorter. A potential PCR bias toward shorter templates would be equal in patient and control samples.

This clone was counted a few times. Its cognate antigen is unknown. The whole isolated RNA underwent reverse transcription, so sequencing captured expressed TCRB transcripts. Method: immunoSEQ multiplex PCR; TCRdb's copy keeps in-frame clones and lacks some. The profile shows 630,000 or so clones, around an eighth of them singletons. The CDR3 spans 14 residues. V lost 2 bases, J lost 5 bases, and 12 bases lay in between. Germline CDR1 is GTSNPN and CDR2 is SVGIG (reference sequence). Using CD45RO/CCR7/CD25/CD127/CD95/CD27, CD4+ naive, central memory, regulatory and stem cell-like memory cells were sorted.

Sequenced input: naive CD4+ T cells from blood. The chain employs TRBV30 and TRBJ1-4, with a possible D match to TRBD1 (5 bases). The source of this sequence is a man aged 18 to 30 with type 1 diabetes. This chain's CDR3 is CAWSSWGFNEKLFF. The CDR3 DNA follows: TGTGCCTGGAGTTCGTGGGGGTTCAATGAAAAACTGTTTTTT.